This T cell receptor beta chain comes out of a study of T cell repertoires in cytomegalovirus infection. Study in general: Public TCR beta signature analysis indicated the presence of both CMV infection and matching HLA type. Findings of the study overall: Cumulative frequency (of public TCR beta family members) identified carriers of CMV plus the relevant HLA. The response measured ex vivo was dominated by TCR beta clonotypes (HLA-C-restricted and CMV-specific).

Per germline, CDR1 MDHEN and CDR2 SYDVKM. The CDR3 extends over 15 amino acids. Trimming removed 7 bases from V and 1 base from J, with 16 bases in between. This clonotype was seen many times. The antigen is undetermined. MiXCR, run by TCRdb on the reads, gives a single entry per CDR3 protein. Seen here are more than 75,000 distinct CDR3 sequences, 3.7% observed once, and the top ten hold around 4.9%. The chain employs TRBV28 and TRBJ1-1, with a tentative D call TRBD1 (5 bases). The TCR was taken from a human donor in good health (CMV status not recorded). Some clones in this sample may be carry-over from other donors' samples. Input material: PBMCs. As DNA, the CDR3 is TGTGCCAGCATGCCTCGGGGGGAGGGGAACACTGAAGCTTTCTTT. As protein: CASMPRGEGNTEAFF.